The 27 T cell receptor beta chains presented below share a single source sample, sequenced in a study of T cells in Graves' hyperthyroidism and ophthalmopathy. Researchers took RNA transcripts and amplified the TCR beta CDR3 regions from them. With the HTBI primer set, the TCR CDR3 went through a first round of RT-PCR. Using its own MiXCR run on the multiplex PCR reads, TCRdb lists one record per CDR3 protein. Here the sample spans 45,000 or so distinct CDR3 sequences, around half being singletons. The sequenced material came from peripheral blood or thyroid tissue (not recorded which). The source of these receptors is a woman in her forties or fifties with Graves' hyperthyroidism.

The CDR3 coding sequence is TGTGCCAGCAGCAAGCGGGAGACGTCCTACGAGCAGTACTTC. Its translation is CASSKRETSYEQYF. The V and J genes are TRBV7-9 and TRBJ2-7; 8 nucleotides line up with TRBD2. The J segment lost 1 base and the V segment lost 5 bases, leaving 4 bases of the junction unmatched. CDR1 is SEHNR and CDR2 is FQNEAQ in the germline V gene (reference sequence). This CDR3 comprises 14 residues. Using reference TRBV7-9 and TRBJ2-7 for the parts outside the CDR3, the full variable domain is DTGVSQNPRHKITKRGQNVTFRCDPISEHNRLYWYRQTLGQGPEFLTYFQNEAQLEKSRLLSDRFSAERPKGSFSTLEIQRTEQGDSAMYLCASSKRETSYEQYFGPGTRLTVT.

This clonotype was counted ten times or more. The chain combines TRBV3-1 with TRBJ2-7; 10 bases match TRBD2. Per germline, CDR1 LGHDT and CDR2 YNNKEL (reference sequence). With V trimmed by 0 bases and J by 1 base, 6 bases remained unmatched. The CDR3 is 17 amino acids. CDR3: CASSQDGLAVGSYEQYF. The CDR3 DNA reads as TGTGCCAGCAGCCAAGATGGACTAGCGGTTGGATCCTACGAGCAGTACTTC.

Notes on this clonotype: A junction end diverges from the germline sequence, so it may reflect a read error. The V and J genes are TRBV13 and TRBJ2-7; 8 nucleotides match TRBD2. The CDR3 is made up of 15 amino acids. Per germline, CDR1 PRHDT and CDR2 FYEKMQ (reference sequence). The CDR3 DNA sequence: TGCGCCAGCAGCCCGGTGGCGGGAGGACATCTGGGGCAGTACTTC. Translating it yields CASSPVAGGHLGQYF.

This clonotype was recorded at least ten times. V usage is TRBV5-5 and J usage is TRBJ1-1, with a possible D match to TRBD1 (6 bases). Deletions cut 3 bases from V and 5 bases from J, with 17 bases between. Germline CDR1 and CDR2: SGHKS and YYEKEE (reference sequence). CDR3 length: 15 amino acids. The CDR3 spells CASSWETGRRTEAFF. CDR3 in DNA: TGTGCCAGCAGCTGGGAGACAGGCCGGCGAACTGAAGCTTTCTTT.

This clonotype was counted ten times or more. The chain is built from TRBV7-2 and TRBJ1-5; D is unresolved. Germline CDR1 and CDR2: SGHTA and FQGNSA. The CDR3 has 12 residues. V was pared by 3 bases and J by 6 bases, with 6 bases between. DNA of the CDR3: TGTGCCAGCAGCTTTGGCGGTCAGCCCCAGCATTTT. Its translation is CASSFGGQPQHF.

This clonotype was observed a handful of times. This chain connects TRBV5-8 to TRBJ2-1; 7 bases agree with TRBD2. The CDR3 is 12 amino acids. Germline V lookup: CDR1 SGHTS, CDR2 YDEGEE. The V gene end was trimmed by 4 bases and the J gene end by 9 bases; junction bases not matched to a gene: 4. The CDR3 is CASSPERGEQFF. Written as DNA, the CDR3 is TGTGCCAGCAGCCCGGAGCGGGGTGAGCAGTTCTTC. Filled out from reference TRBV5-8 and TRBJ2-1, the complete variable domain reads EAGVTQSPTHLIKTRGQQATLRCSPISGHTSVYWYQQALGLGLQFLLWYDEGEERNRGNFPPRFSGRQFPNYSSELNVNALELEDSALYLCASSPERGEQFFGPGTRLTVL.

About this clonotype: One end of the junction varies from germline; a read error may be responsible. The chain links TRBV5-1 to TRBJ2-5, with TRBD2 matching over 9 bases. Germline lookup yields CDR1 SGHRS and CDR2 YFSETQ. There are 14 residues in the CDR3. The DNA for the CDR3 is TGCGCCAGCGGCTTCGGGACTAGCCAAGGGACCCAGTACTTC. Translating it yields CASGFGTSQGTQYF.

This clonotype occurred many times. The genes are TRBV19 and TRBJ2-3; no reliable D call. The V end was cut by 3 bases, the J end by 7 bases, with 11 bases between. Germline CDR1 and CDR2: LNHDA and SQIVND (reference sequence). CDR3 size: 13 residues. The CDR3 DNA reads as TGTGCCAGTAGTATCCCCAAACTTAATACGCAGTATTTT. Protein: CASSIPKLNTQYF.

The chain uses TRBV2 and TRBJ1-4, with 8 bases matching TRBD1. There are 13 residues in the CDR3. Unmatched junction bases numbered 3, after V lost 5 bases and J lost 7 bases. The germline V gene has CDR1 SNHLY and CDR2 FYNNEI. This chain's CDR3 is CASSIGQGEKLFF. In DNA, the CDR3 is TGTGCCAGCAGTATTGGACAGGGTGAAAAACTGTTTTTT.

There are a few counts of this clonotype. The chain employs TRBV6-6 and TRBJ1-3; D uncertain. This CDR3 has 13 residues. Germline V gene data show CDR1 as MNHNY and CDR2 as SVGAGI (reference sequence). Between the trimmed V and J ends, which lost 0 bases and 7 bases, there was a span of 7 bases. This chain's CDR3 is CASSYSGWNTIYF. DNA for the CDR3: TGTGCCAGCAGTTACTCTGGGTGGAACACCATATATTTT.

With respect to this clonotype: Given a much more abundant clone one base away, this may be a read error. The genes are TRBV6-5 and TRBJ2-3; 8 bases match TRBD1. The CDR3 is made up of 14 amino acids. The trim removed 6 bases at V and 2 bases at J, leaving 4 bases unmatched. The germline gives CDR1 MNHEY, CDR2 SVGAGI. Here the CDR3 reads CASRGQDYTDTQYF. The CDR3 coding sequence is TGTGCCAGCAGGGGACAGGACTACACAGATACGCAGTATTTT.

This clonotype has a count of ten or more. The chain carries TRBV6-5 and TRBJ1-3, with D tentatively TRBD1 (6 bases). This CDR3 contains 15 residues. The germline V gene encodes CDR1 MNHEY and CDR2 SVGAGI. The ends were cut back, 5 bases at V and 3 bases at J, with 14 bases in the middle. CDR3 nucleotide sequence: TGTGCCAGCAGTGCGGACAGATCGGATGGAAACACCATATATTTT. Translating it yields CASSADRSDGNTIYF.

In its sample, this clonotype was seen many times. The chain uses TRBV6-6 and TRBJ1-5, with 10 bases matching TRBD1. The CDR3 is 17 amino acids. CDR1 MNHNY and CDR2 SVGAGI come from the germline V gene (reference sequence). V lost 6 bases, J lost 6 bases, and 14 bases stayed unmatched. The CDR3 loop is CASRQPPGQGSVQPQHF. CDR3 DNA: TGTGCCAGCAGGCAGCCCCCGGGACAGGGGAGTGTTCAGCCCCAGCATTTT.

This clonotype was observed a single time. One end of the junction varies from germline; a read error may be responsible. CDR3 sequence reads: CASSITGELIF. DNA for the CDR3: TGTGCCAGTAGTATCACCGGGGAGCTGATCTTT. The V call is TRBV19, the J call TRBJ2-2; D perhaps matches TRBD2 (5 bases). There are 11 residues in the CDR3. Per the germline V gene, CDR1 is LNHDA and CDR2 is SQIVND (reference sequence).

The rearrangement joins TRBV6-1 to TRBJ2-5; 7 positions match TRBD2. The V segment lost 2 bases and the J segment 5 bases; nucleotides outside the gene matches: 5. CDR1 is MNHNS, CDR2 SASEGT, per germline. The CDR3 contains 14 residues. In DNA, the CDR3 is TGTGCCAGCAGTGAATGGGGGGGTAGGGAGACCCAGTACTTC. This codes for CASSEWGGRETQYF.

The chain has TRBV30 and TRBJ1-1; 8 bases fit TRBD1. V was pared by 8 bases and J by 4 bases, with 12 bases of the junction left unmatched. CDR3 length: 14 residues. From germline, CDR1 is GTSNPN and CDR2 SVGIG (reference sequence). CDR3 residues: CARNRGFYSTEAFF. CDR3 in DNA: TGTGCCCGTAACAGGGGGTTCTATAGCACTGAAGCTTTCTTT.

This clonotype came up a few times. The chain has TRBV7-6 and TRBJ2-7; 12 positions match TRBD2. The CDR3 is 17 residues long. The V gene end was trimmed by 5 bases and the J gene end by 3 bases; junction bases not matched to a gene: 11. Germline V lookup: CDR1 SGHVS, CDR2 FNYEAQ. CDR3 DNA: TGTGCCAGCAGCGTAGGAGGACTAGCGGGGACTTTCTACGAGCAGTACTTC. It encodes CASSVGGLAGTFYEQYF.

The chain links TRBV10-2 to TRBJ1-1, with D unresolved. The CDR3 is 13 amino acids. Between the trimmed V and J ends, which lost 7 bases and 3 bases, there was a span of 12 bases. Germline-derived CDR1 and CDR2 are WSHSY and SAAADI. Here the CDR3 DNA reads TGCGCCAGCAACGACCCCGGACACACTGAAGCTTTCTTT. Translating gives CASNDPGHTEAFF.

This chain links TRBV24-1 with TRBJ1-1; D is uncertain. Trimming stripped 9 bases from V and 4 bases from J, with 5 bases between. CDR1 KGHDR and CDR2 SFDVKD come from the germline V gene. The CDR3 loop spans 10 amino acids. This chain's CDR3 is CATWGTEAFF. The CDR3 coding sequence is TGTGCCACCTGGGGCACTGAAGCTTTCTTT.

This clonotype was observed many times. The chain links TRBV29-1 to TRBJ1-2; TRBD1 matches at 10 bases. The CDR3 totals 13 residues. Losses at the gene ends were 3 bases for V and 4 bases for J; bases not matched to a gene: 2. The germline V gene has CDR1 SQVTM and CDR2 ANQGSEA. The CDR3 DNA reads TGCAGCGTTGAGAGGACAGGGGGCTATGGCTACACCTTC. This gives the protein CSVERTGGYGYTF.

The chain has TRBV10-2 and TRBJ2-7; D gene ambiguous. CDR3 length equals 15 residues. Germline CDR1 WSHSY, CDR2 SAAADI. The V end lost 6 bases, the J end lost 3 bases, and 18 bases lay between the germline ends. In DNA, the CDR3 is TGCGCCAGCAGCCCCTGGGGTGCAGGTAACTACGAGCAGTACTTC. It translates to CASSPWGAGNYEQYF.

The sample holds many counts of this clonotype. This chain links TRBV7-3 with TRBJ2-2; 15 positions match TRBD2. This CDR3 contains 19 residues. With V trimmed by 1 base and J by 4 bases, 7 bases remained unmatched. CDR1 is SGHTA, CDR2 FQGTGA, per germline. CDR3 coding DNA: TGTGCCAGCAGCTTAATCGGACTAGCGGGAGGGCCGCGCACCGGGGAGCTGTTTTTT. It yields the protein CASSLIGLAGGPRTGELFF. Variable domain in full (rest from reference TRBV7-3 and TRBJ2-2): GAGVSQTPSNKVTEKGKYVELRCDPISGHTALYWYRQSLGQGPEFLIYFQGTGAADDSGLPNDRFFAVRPEGSVSTLKIQRTERGDSAVYLCASSLIGLAGGPRTGELFFGEGSRLTVL.

In regard to this clonotype: This is likely a read error, given that the CDR3 carries no conserved phenylalanine or tryptophan at its end. The V call is TRBV7-2, the J call TRBJ2-7; TRBD1 is a possible D gene (6 bases). Germline V CDR1 and CDR2: SGHTA, FQGNSA. This CDR3 is 13 amino acids long. The CDR3 sequence is CASSLERGSEQYL. The CDR3 coding sequence is TGCGCCAGCAGCTTAGAGAGGGGGAGCGAGCAGTACCTC.

This clonotype has just a few counts. The chain combines TRBV10-1 with TRBJ1-1; D is uncertain. The germline V gene has CDR1 WNHNN and CDR2 SYGVQD (reference sequence). Trimming shortened V by 0 bases and J by 0 bases, and 8 bases separated the two germline ends. The CDR3 spans 15 residues. The CDR3 loop reads CASSESEGVNTEAFF. CDR3 bases: TGCGCCAGCAGTGAGTCGGAAGGCGTGAACACTGAAGCTTTCTTT.

This clonotype appeared many times. V is TRBV20-1 and J is TRBJ2-7; 12 bases are a match to TRBD2. CDR3 length: 15 amino acids. The J segment lost 2 bases and the V segment lost 3 bases, leaving 5 bases of the junction unmatched. Looked up from germline, CDR1 is DFQATT and CDR2 is SNEGSKA (reference sequence). The CDR3 loop reads CSARRRTSGTYEQYF. CDR3 coding DNA: TGCAGTGCTAGGCGCCGGACTAGCGGGACCTACGAGCAGTACTTC.

This clonotype was detected only a few times. The CDR3 sequence is CASREPGQAEEKLFF. CDR3 bases: TGCGCCAGCAGGGAGCCGGGACAGGCGGAAGAAAAACTGTTTTTT. J is TRBJ1-4 and V is TRBV5-1; 8 nucleotides align to TRBD1. Per the germline V gene, CDR1 is SGHRS and CDR2 is YFSETQ. V trimming: 5 bases; J trimming: 8 bases; junction bases outside the gene matches: 11. The CDR3 is 15 residues long.

The V gene is TRBV5-1, the J gene TRBJ2-7, with D perhaps matching TRBD2 (7 bases). The CDR3 contains 14 residues. Between the trimmed V and J ends, which lost 4 bases and 2 bases, there was a span of 13 bases. Germline CDR1 SGHRS, CDR2 YFSETQ. CDR3 sequence reads: CASSTLGGAYEQYF. Here the CDR3 DNA reads TGCGCCAGCAGCACCCTAGGGGGGGCCTACGAGCAGTACTTC.